Presented here are 10 T cell receptor beta chains from one specimen sequenced in a study of CD8 T cells in Susac syndrome. The authors reverse transcribed roughly 0.5 to 1 ug RNA with random hexamers. TCRdb reanalysed the immunoSEQ multiplex PCR reads using MiXCR and keeps one entry per CDR3 protein. The sample consists of fewer than 150,000 distinct CDR3 sequences, about 90% of them appearing once. Sequencing was carried out using CD8+ T cells from PBMCs. Every receptor here comes from a human donor with multiple sclerosis.

The chain employs TRBV6-2 or TRBV6-3 and TRBJ2-3; 10 nucleotides line up with TRBD2. The CDR3 runs 15 residues. The germline V gene has CDR1 MNHEY and CDR2 SVGEGT. V gave up 8 bases and J gave up 4 bases; unmatched junction bases: 9. CDR3 protein: CASGTTSGAADTQYF. The CDR3, as DNA: TGTGCCAGCGGAACAACTAGCGGGGCGGCAGATACGCAGTATTTT.

This clonotype has a single count. V is TRBV29-1 and J is TRBJ2-3; no clear D. The CDR3 is 14 amino acids. Trimming pared 7 bases from V and 0 bases from J, leaving 14 bases between. The V gene's germline CDR1 is SQVTM and CDR2 ANQGSEA. CDR3 coding DNA: TGCAGCGCCGATTTGAGTCCAAGCACAGATACGCAGTATTTT. Its translation: CSADLSPSTDTQYF.

The chain uses TRBV9 and TRBJ1-3; D is perhaps TRBD1 (5 bases). This CDR3 spans 15 amino acids. The germline gives CDR1 SGDLS, CDR2 YYNGEE. The V gene lost 3 bases and the J gene lost 0 bases, with 10 bases spanning the gap. CDR3 coding DNA: TGTGCCAGCAGCGGTGGGGGGACCTCTGGAAACACCATATATTTT. Translation gives CASSGGGTSGNTIYF. Full variable domain (outside the CDR3, taken from reference TRBV9 and TRBJ1-3): DSGVTQTPKHLITATGQRVTLRCSPRSGDLSVYWYQQSLDQGLQFLIQYYNGEERAKGNILERFSAQQFPDLHSELNLSSLELGDSALYFCASSGGGTSGNTIYFGEGSWLTVV.

The rearrangement uses TRBV25-1 and TRBJ1-2; possible D gene TRBD1, 6 bases. The CDR3 sequence is 11 residues long. The V end lost 5 bases, the J end lost 10 bases, and 11 bases lay between the germline ends. From germline, CDR1 is MGHDK and CDR2 SYGVNS. The DNA for the CDR3 is TGTGCCAGCAGTCAAGGGGGGTACTACACCTTC. Amino acids: CASSQGGYYTF.

The genes are TRBV14 and TRBJ2-1; D gene ambiguous. CDR1 is SGHDN and CDR2 is FVKESK in the germline V gene. CDR3 size: 12 residues. Trimming left V 2 bases short and J 10 bases short, with 9 bases between. CDR3 coding DNA: TGTGCCAGCAGCCAATTTCATGTGGAGCAGTTCTTC. Amino acids: CASSQFHVEQFF.

The chain has TRBV21-1 and TRBJ1-2; the listed D gene, TRBD1, was not tested against the DNA. TRBV21-1 is labeled a pseudogene. CDR3 length: 14 residues. The CDR3 coding sequence is TGTGCCAGCACCCCGGTGGGGGAAGCGCGAGGCTACACCTTC. It encodes CASTPVGEARGYTF.

The chain recombines TRBV7-9 with TRBJ2-7; D gene uncertain. CDR1 is SEHNR and CDR2 is FQNEAQ in the germline V gene (reference sequence). Deletions cut 0 bases from V and 7 bases from J, with 7 bases between. The CDR3 has 12 residues. CDR3 sequence (DNA): TGTGCCAGCAGCTTAGCCCCGGCTGAGCAGTACTTC. This encodes CASSLAPAEQYF.

The rearrangement joins TRBV25-1 to TRBJ1-3; D unresolved. V shed 7 bases and J shed 8 bases, with 9 bases lying between them. In germline, CDR1 is MGHDK, CDR2 SYGVNS. This CDR3 comprises 11 residues. The CDR3, as DNA: TGTGCCAGCAATATGGGAGACACCATATATTTT. Its translation is CASNMGDTIYF.

J is TRBJ2-2 and V is TRBV27; TRBD1 matches 8 bases. Germline loops: CDR1 MNHEY, CDR2 SMNVEV (reference sequence). The CDR3 is 16 amino acids. The V gene end was trimmed by 5 bases and the J gene end by 3 bases; junction bases not matched to a gene: 8. The CDR3 spells CASSDGQGGDTGELFF. In DNA form, the CDR3 reads TGTGCCAGCAGTGACGGACAGGGTGGGGACACCGGGGAGCTGTTTTTT.

The CDR3 reads CASSFEVTGSTGELFF. In DNA, the CDR3 is TGTGCCAGCAGTTTTGAGGTTACAGGGAGCACCGGGGAGCTGTTTTTT. This chain uses TRBV28 with TRBJ2-2; D is perhaps TRBD1 (6 bases). Germline values: CDR1 MDHEN, CDR2 SYDVKM. The CDR3 extends over 16 amino acids. The V and J ends lost 3 bases and 4 bases respectively, with 15 bases between them.